This T cell receptor beta chain was captured in a study of tumor and adjacent non-tumor tissue in lung cancer. Study details: The cohort had approximately 12 adenocarcinoma, a couple of squamous cell and 1 small cell patients. About 4.17 million productive TCRbeta reads were obtained per sample on average.

Comments on this clonotype: Its antigen is not identified. The CDR3 does not end in the conserved phenylalanine or tryptophan, so this is likely a read error.

Study conclusions and caveats: In normal lung, the top 100 clones were significantly more dominant than in tumor.

TCRbeta libraries were built with three rounds of nested PCR, modified from ARM-PCR. TCRdb reprocessed the multiplex PCR reads with MiXCR, giving one entry per CDR3 protein. The sample records tens of thousands of distinct CDR3 sequences, about 67% being singletons. RNA was extracted from bulk tissue without any cell sorting. Between August and November 2014, newly diagnosed, chemotherapy-naive lung cancer patients underwent thoracic surgery in China. The length of the CDR3 is 12 residues. The V gene's germline CDR1 is MNHNY and CDR2 SVGAGI (reference sequence). V and J are TRBV6-6 and TRBJ2-7; the D is unclear. Sample: lung tumor tissue. The TCR comes from a man aged 55 to 70 with non-small cell lung cancer. The CDR3 here is CANSYEVGEQYL. The CDR3 DNA sequence: TGTGCCAACAGTTACGAGGTTGGCGAGCAGTACTTA.